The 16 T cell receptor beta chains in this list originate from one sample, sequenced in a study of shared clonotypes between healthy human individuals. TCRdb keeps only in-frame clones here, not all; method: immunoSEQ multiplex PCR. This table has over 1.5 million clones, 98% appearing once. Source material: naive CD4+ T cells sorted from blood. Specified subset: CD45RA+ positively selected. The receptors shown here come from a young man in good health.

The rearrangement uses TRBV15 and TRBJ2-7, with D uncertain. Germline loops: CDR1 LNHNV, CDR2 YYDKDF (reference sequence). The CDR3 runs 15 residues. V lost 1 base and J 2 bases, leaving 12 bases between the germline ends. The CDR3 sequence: CATSRVGSPAYEQYF. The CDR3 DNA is TGTGCCACCAGCAGAGTCGGGTCTCCAGCCTACGAGCAGTACTTC.

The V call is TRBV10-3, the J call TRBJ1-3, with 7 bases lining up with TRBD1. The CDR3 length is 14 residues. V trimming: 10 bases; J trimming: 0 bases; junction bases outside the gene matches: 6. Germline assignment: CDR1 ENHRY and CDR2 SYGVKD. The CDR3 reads CATRGDSSGNTIYF. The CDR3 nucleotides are TGTGCCACCAGAGGGGACAGCTCTGGAAACACCATATATTTT.

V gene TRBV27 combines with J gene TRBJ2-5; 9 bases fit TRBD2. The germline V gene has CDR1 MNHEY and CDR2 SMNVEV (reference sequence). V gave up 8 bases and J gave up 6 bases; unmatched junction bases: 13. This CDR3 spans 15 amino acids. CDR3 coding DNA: TGTGCCAGCCAGGGGGTTGCGGGAGGGGGAAAGACCCAGTACTTC. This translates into CASQGVAGGGKTQYF.

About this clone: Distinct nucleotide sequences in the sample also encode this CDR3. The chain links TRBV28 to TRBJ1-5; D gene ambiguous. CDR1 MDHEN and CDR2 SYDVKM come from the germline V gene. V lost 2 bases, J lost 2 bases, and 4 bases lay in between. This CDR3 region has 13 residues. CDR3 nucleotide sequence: TGTGCCAGCAGTTTACTGGGCAATCAGCCCCAGCATTTT. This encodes CASSLLGNQPQHF.

The CDR3 loop reads CSVGKSFRYEQYF. The CDR3 DNA reads as TGCAGCGTTGGGAAGTCCTTTCGGTACGAGCAGTACTTC. This chain uses TRBV29-1 with TRBJ2-7, with D unclear. In germline, CDR1 is SQVTM, CDR2 ANQGSEA. V lost 4 bases and J 4 bases, leaving 14 bases between the germline ends. CDR3 length: 13 residues.

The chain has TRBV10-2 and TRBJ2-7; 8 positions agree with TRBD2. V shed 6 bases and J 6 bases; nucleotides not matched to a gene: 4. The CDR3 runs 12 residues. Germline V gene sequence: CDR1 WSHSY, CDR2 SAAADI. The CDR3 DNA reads TGCGCCAGCAGCATGGGACTAGGCGAGCAGTACTTC. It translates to CASSMGLGEQYF.

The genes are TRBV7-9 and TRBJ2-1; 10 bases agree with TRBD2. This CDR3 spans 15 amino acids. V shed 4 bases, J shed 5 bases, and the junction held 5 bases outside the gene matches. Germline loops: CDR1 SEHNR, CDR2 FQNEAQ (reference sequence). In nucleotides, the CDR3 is TGTGCCAGCAGCTACCTAGCGGGGGTACACAATGAGCAGTTCTTC. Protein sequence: CASSYLAGVHNEQFF. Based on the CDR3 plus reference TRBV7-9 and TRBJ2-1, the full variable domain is DTGVSQNPRHKITKRGQNVTFRCDPISEHNRLYWYRQTLGQGPEFLTYFQNEAQLEKSRLLSDRFSAERPKGSFSTLEIQRTEQGDSAMYLCASSYLAGVHNEQFFGPGTRLTVL.

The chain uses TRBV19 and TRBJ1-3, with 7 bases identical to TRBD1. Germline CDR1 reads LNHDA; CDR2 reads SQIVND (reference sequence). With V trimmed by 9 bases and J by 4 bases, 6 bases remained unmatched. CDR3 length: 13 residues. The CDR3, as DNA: TGTGCCAGCCAGGACAGGCCCGGAAACACCATATATTTT. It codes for CASQDRPGNTIYF.

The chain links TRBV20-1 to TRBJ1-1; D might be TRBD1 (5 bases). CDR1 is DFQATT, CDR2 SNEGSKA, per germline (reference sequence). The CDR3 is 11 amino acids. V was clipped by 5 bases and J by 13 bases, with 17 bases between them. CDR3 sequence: CSAHRDGMVFF. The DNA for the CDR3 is TGCAGTGCTCACCGGGACGGAATGGTTTTCTTT.

CDR3 DNA sequence: TGTGCCAGTAGTACCCAACTCCCACAAGCCGGGGAGCTGTTTTTT. This translates into CASSTQLPQAGELFF. V usage is TRBV19 and J usage is TRBJ2-2; no firm D call. V was trimmed by 4 bases and J by 6 bases, leaving 15 bases between them. This CDR3 is built from 15 residues. Germline V gene lookup returns CDR1 LNHDA and CDR2 SQIVND (reference sequence).

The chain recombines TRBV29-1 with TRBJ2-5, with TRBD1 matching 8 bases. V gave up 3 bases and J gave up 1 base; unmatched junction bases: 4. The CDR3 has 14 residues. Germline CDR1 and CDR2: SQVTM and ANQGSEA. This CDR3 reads CSVDSDRAQETQYF. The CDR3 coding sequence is TGCAGCGTTGATTCGGACAGGGCCCAAGAGACCCAGTACTTC. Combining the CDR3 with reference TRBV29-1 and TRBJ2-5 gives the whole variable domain SAVISQKPSRDICQRGTSLTIQCQVDSQVTMMFWYRQQPGQSLTLIATANQGSEATYESGFVIDKFPISRPNLTFSTLTVSNMSPEDSSIYLCSVDSDRAQETQYFGPGTRLLVL.

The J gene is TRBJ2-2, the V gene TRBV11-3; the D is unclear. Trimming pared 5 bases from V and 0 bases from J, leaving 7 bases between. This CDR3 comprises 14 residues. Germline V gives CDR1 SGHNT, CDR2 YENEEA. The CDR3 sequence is CASSGGPNTGELFF. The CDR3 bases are TGTGCCAGCAGCGGCGGCCCGAACACCGGGGAGCTGTTTTTT.

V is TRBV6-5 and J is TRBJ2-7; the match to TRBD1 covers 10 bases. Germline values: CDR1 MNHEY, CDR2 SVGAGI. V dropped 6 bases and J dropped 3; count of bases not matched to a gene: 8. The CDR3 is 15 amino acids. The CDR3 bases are TGTGCCAGCAGCCCCTCCGGACAGGGGGTCTACGAGCAGTACTTC. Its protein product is CASSPSGQGVYEQYF.

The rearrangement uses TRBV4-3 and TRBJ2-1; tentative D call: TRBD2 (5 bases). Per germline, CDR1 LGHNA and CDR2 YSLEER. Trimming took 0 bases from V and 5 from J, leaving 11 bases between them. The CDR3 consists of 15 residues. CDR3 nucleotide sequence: TGCGCCAGCAGCCAAGATCTAGCCTCAAACAATGAGCAGTTCTTC. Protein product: CASSQDLASNNEQFF.

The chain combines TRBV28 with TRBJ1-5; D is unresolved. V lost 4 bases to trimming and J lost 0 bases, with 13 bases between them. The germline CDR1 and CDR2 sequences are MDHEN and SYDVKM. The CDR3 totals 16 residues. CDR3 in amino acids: CASSSDNGYSNQPQHF. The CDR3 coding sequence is TGTGCCAGCAGTTCTGACAATGGGTATAGCAATCAGCCCCAGCATTTT.

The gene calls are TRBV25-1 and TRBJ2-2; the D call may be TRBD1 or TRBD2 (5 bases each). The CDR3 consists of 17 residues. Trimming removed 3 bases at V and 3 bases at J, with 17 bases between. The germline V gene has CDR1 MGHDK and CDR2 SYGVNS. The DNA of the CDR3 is TGTGCCAGCAGTGAGTCGGGGTGGGGCTTGGACACCGGGGAGCTGTTTTTT. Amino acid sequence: CASSESGWGLDTGELFF.